This TCR beta chain appears in the sequencing data of a study of CD8 T cells in ankylosing spondylitis. Whole-study results and caveats: A TCR beta motif made of fewer than 10 highly homologous variants seemed typical of ankylosing spondylitis blood. Reports say disease-linked clones showed up significantly more in matched ankylosing spondylitis synovial fluid.

This CDR3 is 17 amino acids long. Germline CDR1 is SGHAT and CDR2 is FQDESV (reference sequence). V was trimmed by 3 bases and J by 7 bases, leaving 25 bases between them. In its sample, this clonotype was seen a few times. The antigen is unknown. TCRdb called the 5' RACE reads again in MiXCR, with one record for every CDR3 protein. The profile covers roughly 700,000 distinct CDR3 sequences, with around 17% appearing a single time and 19% taken by the ten largest. The source material was blood, either unsorted or a sorted T cell fraction (not recorded which). The sequence was collected from a male donor with ankylosing spondylitis. The chain uses TRBV11-1 and TRBJ2-7; D is possibly TRBD1 or TRBD2 (5 bases each). The CDR3 loop reads CASSFSIGASTPPEQYF. The DNA for the CDR3 is TGTGCCAGCAGCTTTTCTATAGGGGCTAGCACCCCTCCGGAGCAGTACTTC.